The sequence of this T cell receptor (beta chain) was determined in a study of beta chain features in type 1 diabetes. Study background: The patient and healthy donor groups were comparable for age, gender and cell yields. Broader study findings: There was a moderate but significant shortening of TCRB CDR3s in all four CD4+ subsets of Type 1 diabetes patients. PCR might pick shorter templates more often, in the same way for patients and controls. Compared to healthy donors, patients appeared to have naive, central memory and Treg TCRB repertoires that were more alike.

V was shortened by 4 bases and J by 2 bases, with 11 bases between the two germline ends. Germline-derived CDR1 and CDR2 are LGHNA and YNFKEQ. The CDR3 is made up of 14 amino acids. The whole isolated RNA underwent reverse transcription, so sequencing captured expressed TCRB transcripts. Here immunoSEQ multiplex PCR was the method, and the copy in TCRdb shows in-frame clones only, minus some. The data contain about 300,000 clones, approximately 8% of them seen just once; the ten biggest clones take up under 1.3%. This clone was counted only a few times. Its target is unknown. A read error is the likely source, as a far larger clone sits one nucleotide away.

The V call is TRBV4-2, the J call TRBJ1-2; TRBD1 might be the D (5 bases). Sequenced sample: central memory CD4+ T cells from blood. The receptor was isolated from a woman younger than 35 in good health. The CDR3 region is CASSRPTANYGYTF. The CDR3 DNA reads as TGTGCCAGCAGCCGCCCGACAGCAAACTATGGCTACACCTTC.